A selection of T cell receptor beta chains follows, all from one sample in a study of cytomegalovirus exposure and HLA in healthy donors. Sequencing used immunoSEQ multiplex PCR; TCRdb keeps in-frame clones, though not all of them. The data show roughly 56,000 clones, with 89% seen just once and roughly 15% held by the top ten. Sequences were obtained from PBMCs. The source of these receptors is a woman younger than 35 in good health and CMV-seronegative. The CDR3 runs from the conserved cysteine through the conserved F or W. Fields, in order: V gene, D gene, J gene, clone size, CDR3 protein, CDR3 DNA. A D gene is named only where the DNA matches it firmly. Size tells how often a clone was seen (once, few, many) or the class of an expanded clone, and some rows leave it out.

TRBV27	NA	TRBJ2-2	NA	CASSSGLLGPGELFF	TGTGCCAGCAGTTCGGGACTGCTAGGACCCGGGGAGCTGTTTTTT
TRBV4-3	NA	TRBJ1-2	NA	CASSQVSQANYGYTF	TGCGCCAGCAGCCAAGTTTCCCAGGCGAACTATGGCTACACCTTC
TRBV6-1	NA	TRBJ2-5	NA	CASSVINSYQETQYF	TGTGCCAGCAGTGTGATTAACTCATACCAAGAGACCCAGTACTTC
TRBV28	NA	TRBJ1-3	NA	CASSLVATSGGNTIYF	TGTGCCAGCAGTTTGGTGGCGACCTCGGGAGGAAACACCATATATTTT
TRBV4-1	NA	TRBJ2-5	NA	CASSQGSRAETQYF	TGCGCCAGCAGCCAAGGGAGCAGGGCGGAGACCCAGTACTTC
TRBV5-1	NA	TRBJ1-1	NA	CASSWGGGRDTEAFF	TGCGCCAGCAGCTGGGGTGGGGGCCGGGACACTGAAGCTTTCTTT
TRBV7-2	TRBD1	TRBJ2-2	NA	CASSSQGAGELFF	TGTGCCAGCAGCTCTCAGGGGGCCGGGGAGCTGTTTTTT
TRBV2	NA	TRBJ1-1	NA	CASHPVPRDTEAFF	TGTGCCAGCCATCCGGTTCCCAGGGACACTGAAGCTTTCTTT
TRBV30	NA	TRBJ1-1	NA	CAWSGSRTRITEAFF	TGTGCCTGGAGTGGGTCCAGGACAAGGATCACTGAAGCTTTCTTT
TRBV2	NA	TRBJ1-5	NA	CASSRGPEQPQHF	TGTGCCAGCAGTAGGGGTCCAGAACAGCCCCAGCATTTT
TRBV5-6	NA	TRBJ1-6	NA	CASSFGRTAYNSPLHF	TGTGCCAGCAGCTTCGGGCGGACAGCGTATAATTCACCCCTCCACTTT
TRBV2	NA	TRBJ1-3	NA	CASSVTGSGNTIYF	TGTGCCAGCAGTGTGACTGGCTCTGGAAACACCATATATTTT
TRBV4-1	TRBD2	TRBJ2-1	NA	CASSQESAGVYYNEQFF	TGCGCCAGCAGCCAAGAATCGGCGGGGGTCTACTACAATGAGCAGTTCTTC
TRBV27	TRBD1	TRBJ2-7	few	CASSPGQPREQYF	TGTGCCAGCAGTCCGGGACAGCCCCGCGAGCAGTACTTC
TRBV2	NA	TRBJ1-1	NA	CASSAGGLSTEAFF	TGTGCCAGCAGTGCTGGGGGGTTGAGCACTGAAGCTTTCTTT
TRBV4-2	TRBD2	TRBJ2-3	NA	CASESLAGGRGTDTQYF	TGTGCCAGCGAGTCACTAGCGGGGGGCCGAGGCACAGATACGCAGTATTTT